Listed below are T cell receptor beta chains from one sample, sequenced in a study of PD-L1 blockade in urothelial cancer. TCRdb keeps only in-frame clones here, not all; method: immunoSEQ multiplex PCR. Of about 95,000 clones listed, roughly 84% are singletons. The sequences come from PBMCs, collected around atezolizumab (anti-PD-L1) treatment. These receptors were taken from a man aged 55-75 years with urothelial cancer. CDR3s include the opening cysteine and the closing phenylalanine or tryptophan. D genes are given only for firm matches. The size of a clone is reported for some rows only, either as once, few or many, or as a class for expanded clones.

TRBJ2-5 | NA | NA | TRBV5-1 | CASSLVAQGMETQYF | TGCGCCAGCAGCTTGGTGGCCCAGGGGATGGAGACCCAGTACTTC
TRBJ1-1 | NA | NA | TRBV28 | CASSTQGMNTEAFF | TGTGCCAGCAGCACTCAGGGAATGAACACTGAAGCTTTCTTT
TRBJ2-2 | NA | NA | TRBV19 | CASNNEASTGELFF | TGTGCCAGTAATAACGAGGCTAGCACCGGGGAGCTGTTTTTT
TRBJ1-5 | once | NA | TRBV28 | CASVLIQNQPQHF | TGTGCCAGCGTATTGATACAAAATCAGCCCCAGCATTTT
TRBJ2-3 | NA | TRBD2 | TRBV9 | CASSSLGEGTDTQYF | TGTGCCAGCAGCTCCTTAGGGGAGGGGACAGATACGCAGTATTTT
TRBJ2-1 | NA | TRBD1 | TRBV30 | CAWRRQGVNEQFF | TGTGCCTGGAGGCGGCAGGGGGTCAATGAGCAGTTCTTC
TRBJ2-5 | NA | TRBD2 | TRBV5-6 | CASSPSRTSGRGETQYF | TGTGCCAGCAGCCCGTCACGGACTAGCGGGAGGGGGGAGACCCAGTACTTC
TRBJ2-3 | NA | TRBD1 | TRBV27 | CASHRGGQGTDTQYF | TGTGCCAGCCACAGAGGGGGACAGGGGACAGATACGCAGTATTTT
TRBJ1-1 | NA | TRBD1 | TRBV12-5 | CASGFSLGQDMNTEAFF | TGTGCTAGTGGTTTTTCGTTGGGACAGGACATGAACACTGAAGCTTTCTTT
TRBJ2-2 | few | NA | TRBV14 | CASSQAGSGTGELFF | TGTGCCAGCAGCCAAGCAGGGTCGGGCACCGGGGAGCTGTTTTTT
TRBJ2-7 | few | TRBD2 | TRBV4-1 | CASSPSGLAGGEQYF | TGCGCCAGCAGCCCGAGCGGACTAGCGGGCGGCGAGCAGTACTTC
TRBJ1-1 | NA | NA | TRBV19 | CASILNRDTEAFF | TGTGCCAGTATTCTAAACCGGGACACTGAAGCTTTCTTT
TRBJ2-7 | NA | NA | TRBV19 | CASSMGGAVYEQYF | TGTGCCAGTAGTATGGGGGGGGCAGTCTACGAGCAGTACTTC
TRBJ2-7 | NA | NA | TRBV6-5 | CASSVGQSGAYEQYF | TGTGCCAGCAGCGTGGGACAGTCGGGGGCCTACGAGCAGTACTTC
TRBJ2-1 | NA | NA | TRBV7-8 | CASSLGTWDEQFF | TGTGCCAGCAGCTTGGGCACCTGGGATGAGCAGTTCTTC
TRBJ1-3 | NA | NA | TRBV7-2 | CASSLDEENTIYF | TGTGCCAGCAGCTTAGACGAGGAAAACACCATATATTTT
TRBJ2-1 | NA | NA | TRBV9 | CASSGGYSYNEQFF | TGTGCCAGCAGCGGCGGATACTCCTACAATGAGCAGTTCTTC
TRBJ1-3 | NA | NA | TRBV5-4 | CASRPQGSGNTIYF | TGTGCCAGCAGGCCTCAGGGCTCTGGAAACACCATATATTTT
TRBJ2-5 | NA | TRBD1 | TRBV7-9 | CASSFLGTARTQYF | TGTGCCAGCAGCTTCTTGGGGACAGCCCGGACCCAGTACTTC
TRBJ1-2 | NA | NA | TRBV4-2 | CASSQDLRGAADYGYTF | TGTGCCAGCAGCCAAGATCTCCGGGGGGCGGCGGACTATGGCTACACCTTC
TRBJ2-1 | few | TRBD2 | TRBV5-1 | CASSLPSGNNEQFF | TGCGCCAGCAGCCTTCCTAGCGGAAACAATGAGCAGTTCTTC
TRBJ2-3 | NA | TRBD1 | TRBV5-1 | CASSGQVTDTQYF | TGCGCCAGCAGCGGACAGGTCACAGATACGCAGTATTTT
TRBJ2-4 | NA | NA | TRBV7-6 | CASSSSAGAKNIQYF | TGTGCCAGCAGCTCCTCAGCGGGAGCCAAAAACATTCAGTACTTC
TRBJ2-1 | once | TRBD2 | TRBV5-1 | CASKVAGASNEQFF | TGCGCCAGCAAAGTAGCGGGAGCTTCCAATGAGCAGTTCTTC
TRBJ1-1 | NA | NA | TRBV6-5 | CASSWGGLNTEAFF | TGTGCCAGCAGTTGGGGGGGGTTGAACACTGAAGCTTTCTTT
TRBJ1-4 | NA | NA | TRBV6-5 | CASSSPRQRANEKLFF | TGTGCCAGCAGTTCCCCTCGACAGCGGGCTAATGAAAAACTGTTTTTT
TRBJ1-4 | NA | NA | TRBV6-1 | CASSDSAGEKLFF | TGTGCCAGCAGTGACTCCGCAGGTGAAAAACTGTTTTTT
TRBJ1-2 | NA | NA | TRBV28 | CASSLRGIYGYTF | TGTGCCAGCAGTTTAAGGGGGATCTATGGCTACACCTTC
TRBJ2-7 | few | NA | TRBV15 | CATSSQVYVEQYF | TGTGCCACCAGCTCCCAGGTTTACGTGGAGCAGTACTTC
TRBJ2-5 | NA | NA | TRBV5-1 | CASSRSGDRGSETQYF | TGCGCCAGCAGCCGATCTGGGGATCGGGGTTCGGAGACCCAGTACTTC
TRBJ1-2 | few | NA | TRBV28 | CASSFEINYGYTF | TGTGCCAGCAGTTTTGAGATTAACTATGGCTACACCTTC
TRBJ2-6 | NA | TRBD2 | TRBV5-4 | CASSWGLAGSSGANVLTF | TGTGCCAGCAGCTGGGGACTAGCGGGTTCCTCTGGGGCCAACGTCCTGACTTTC
TRBJ2-7 | NA | NA | TRBV19 | CANFDWDNSYEQYF | TGTGCCAACTTTGATTGGGACAACTCCTACGAGCAGTACTTC
TRBJ1-5 | NA | NA | TRBV10-3 | CAISESPGAGGYNQPQHF | TGTGCCATCAGTGAGTCCCCAGGGGCGGGGGGCTACAATCAGCCCCAGCATTTT
TRBJ2-2 | few | TRBD2 | TRBV13 | CASSLYSSGYTGELFF | TGTGCCAGCAGCTTATATTCTAGCGGTTACACCGGGGAGCTGTTTTTT
TRBJ2-7 | NA | NA | TRBV28 | CASSLNPDWNSYEQYF | TGTGCCAGCAGTTTAAATCCGGACTGGAACTCCTACGAGCAGTACTTC
TRBJ1-2 | NA | NA | TRBV16 | CASSQFGNYGYTF | TGTGCCAGCAGCCAATTCGGTAACTATGGCTACACCTTC
TRBJ1-4 | once | TRBD1 | TRBV6-5 | CASSAGGEKLFF | TGTGCCAGCAGTGCAGGGGGGGAAAAACTGTTTTTT
TRBJ2-1 | NA | TRBD1 | TRBV5-1 | CASSAGTGPGDEQFF | TGCGCCAGCAGCGCGGGGACAGGGCCCGGGGATGAGCAGTTCTTC
TRBJ2-1 | NA | NA | TRBV7-3 | CASSPWARGGEQFF | TGTGCCAGCAGCCCGTGGGCGCGGGGCGGTGAGCAGTTCTTC
TRBJ2-4 | NA | NA | TRBV11-3 | CASSLGGENIQYF | TGTGCCAGCAGCTTAGGGGGCGAAAACATTCAGTACTTC
TRBJ1-4 | NA | NA | TRBV2 | CASSALRSLNEKLFF | TGTGCCAGCAGTGCCCTGCGGAGCCTTAATGAAAAACTGTTTTTT
TRBJ2-1 | NA | NA | TRBV11-1 | CASSAVRDPLRSSYNEQFF | TGTGCCAGCAGCGCGGTGCGGGACCCCCTCCGTAGCTCCTACAATGAGCAGTTCTTC
TRBJ2-5 | NA | NA | TRBV29-1 | CSVNRQFQETQYF | TGCAGCGTTAACAGACAGTTCCAAGAGACCCAGTACTTC
TRBJ1-1 | NA | NA | TRBV2 | CASSEAGWTEAFF | TGTGCCAGCAGTGAGGCAGGGTGGACTGAAGCTTTCTTT
TRBJ1-5 | once | NA | TRBV5-4 | CASSASGGQPQHF | TGTGCCAGCAGCGCCTCGGGAGGGCAGCCCCAGCATTTT
TRBJ1-5 | NA | NA | TRBV5-6 | CASSLAGQIRNQPQHF | TGTGCCAGCAGCTTGGCTGGGCAGATAAGGAATCAGCCCCAGCATTTT
TRBJ2-1 | NA | NA | TRBV19 | CATRQPGNNEQFF | TGTGCCACGCGACAGCCAGGAAACAATGAGCAGTTCTTC
TRBJ1-2 | NA | NA | TRBV13 | CASSDRNYGYTF | TGTGCCAGCAGCGACAGGAACTATGGCTACACCTTC
TRBJ2-1 | NA | NA | TRBV4-1 | CASSQDLSARSSADEQFF | TGCGCCAGCAGCCAAGATCTGTCCGCTAGGAGCAGTGCCGATGAGCAGTTCTTC
TRBJ1-2 | once | NA | TRBV4-3 | CASSQEPLHLVARGYGYTF | TGCGCCAGCAGCCAAGAGCCCCTCCATCTCGTAGCTCGGGGGTATGGCTACACCTTC
TRBJ2-6 | few | NA | TRBV27 | CASSPQSGANVLTF | TGTGCCAGCAGTCCCCAGTCTGGGGCCAACGTCCTGACTTTC
TRBJ2-1 | NA | TRBD2 | TRBV9 | CASSTPSGRGEQFF | TGTGCCAGCAGCACGCCTAGCGGGAGAGGTGAGCAGTTCTTC
TRBJ2-1 | NA | NA | TRBV6-1 | CASSEVGDEQFF | TGTGCCAGCAGTGAGGTGGGAGATGAGCAGTTCTTC
TRBJ2-3 | NA | TRBD1 | TRBV5-4 | CASSTNGQGADTQYF | TGTGCCAGCAGCACGAACGGACAGGGTGCAGATACGCAGTATTTT
TRBJ2-1 | NA | NA | TRBV30 | CAWAYGTGIPATLLFF | NA
TRBJ2-3 | NA | NA | TRBV9 | CASSPPTGASTDTQYF | TGTGCCAGCAGCCCACCGACGGGAGCGAGCACAGATACGCAGTATTTT
TRBJ2-3 | NA | TRBD1 | TRBV11-3 | CASSLGQGETDTQYF | TGTGCCAGCAGCTTAGGGCAGGGGGAGACAGATACGCAGTATTTT